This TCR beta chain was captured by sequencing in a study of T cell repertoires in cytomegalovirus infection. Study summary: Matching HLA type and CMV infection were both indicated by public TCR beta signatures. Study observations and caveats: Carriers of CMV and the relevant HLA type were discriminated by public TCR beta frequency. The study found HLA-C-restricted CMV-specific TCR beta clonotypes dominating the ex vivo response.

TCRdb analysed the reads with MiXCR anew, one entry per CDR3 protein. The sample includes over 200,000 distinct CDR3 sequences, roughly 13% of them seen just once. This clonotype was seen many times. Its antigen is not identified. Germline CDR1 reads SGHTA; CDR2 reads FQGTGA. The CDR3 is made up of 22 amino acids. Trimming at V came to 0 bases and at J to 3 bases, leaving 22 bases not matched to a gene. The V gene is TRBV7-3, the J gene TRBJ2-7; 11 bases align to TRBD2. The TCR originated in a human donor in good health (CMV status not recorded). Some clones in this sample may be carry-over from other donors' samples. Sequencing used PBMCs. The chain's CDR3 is CASSLTGQGGRLAGPSGYEQYF. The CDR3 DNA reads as TGTGCCAGCAGCTTAACGGGTCAGGGGGGTCGACTAGCGGGGCCGTCCGGCTACGAGCAGTACTTC.